The rows below give T cell receptor beta chains drawn from one sample of a study of control samples from healthy donors and cancer patients. Assay: immunoSEQ multiplex PCR; the TCRdb copy retains only in-frame clones and omits some. There are tens of thousands of clones in the sample; roughly 89% occur only once, and around 5.1% lies in the top ten. The sequencing sample was made of blood. Source of these receptors: a man aged 50 or older in good health. Both conserved end residues are part of each CDR3. D genes are given only for firm matches. Size tells how often a clone was seen (once, few, many) or the class of an expanded clone, and some rows leave it out.

>-|TRBV6-5|-|TRBJ1-1
TGTGCCAGCAGTAGATCCGGGACGGTGAACACTGAAGCTTTCTTT
CASSRSGTVNTEAFF
>once|TRBV11-2|TRBD1|TRBJ1-1
TGTGCCAGCAGCAAACAGGGGCCGATCACTGAAGCTTTCTTT
CASSKQGPITEAFF
>medium-sized|TRBV11-3|TRBD1|TRBJ2-2
TGTGCCAGCAGCTTAAAGGGACAGGGATTCGGGGAGCTGTTTTTT
CASSLKGQGFGELFF
>-|TRBV6-5|TRBD2|TRBJ2-5
TGTGCCAGCAGTTACGGGCGGGAGGGCCCGGAGACCCAGTACTTC
CASSYGREGPETQYF
>-|TRBV27|-|TRBJ1-1
TGTGCCAGCAGTAGAAGGGGGGTCACTGAAGCTTTCTTT
CASSRRGVTEAFF
>-|TRBV20-1|-|TRBJ2-7
TGCAGTGCTAGAGATGGTTACGAGCAGTACTTC
CSARDGYEQYF
>-|TRBV2|TRBD1|TRBJ2-7
TGTGCCAGCAGTGAAGCGACAGGGAACTACGAGCAGTACTTC
CASSEATGNYEQYF
>medium-sized|TRBV12-5|TRBD2|TRBJ2-3
TGTGCTAGTGGTTTGCCTACATCGACTAGCGGGGGCACAGATACGCAGTATTTT
CASGLPTSTSGGTDTQYF
>once|TRBV6-5|-|TRBJ2-5
TGTGCCAGCAGTTACCCGGGGACCCAGTACTTC
CASSYPGTQYF
>-|TRBV3-1/TRBV3-2|TRBD1|TRBJ1-1
TGTGCCAGCAGCCGACAGACAGGGGCCACGTTCATGAACACTGAAGCTTTCTTT
CASSRQTGATFMNTEAFF
>-|TRBV7-2|TRBD2|TRBJ2-1
TGTGCCAGCAGCCAAATGGGACTAGCGGCTGAGCAGTTCTTC
CASSQMGLAAEQFF
>-|TRBV5-1|TRBD2|TRBJ2-2
TGCGCCAGCAGCTTACTAGCGGGGGAGGACACCGGGGAGCTGTTTTTT
CASSLLAGEDTGELFF
>few|TRBV11-2|-|TRBJ1-1
TGTGCCAGCAGCTCCGAACCCCTTAGGGTTGCTGAAGCTTTCTTT
CASSSEPLRVAEAFF
>-|TRBV5-6|-|TRBJ1-2
TGTGCCAGCAGCTTGGGTAGGGGCGACTACACCTTC
CASSLGRGDYTF
>-|TRBV27|TRBD1|TRBJ2-3
TGTGCCAGCAGTAGGGGGCACACAGATACGCAGTATTTT
CASSRGHTDTQYF
>-|TRBV12-5|-|TRBJ2-7
TGTGCTAGTGGTTTGGCCTCCTCTTCCGAGGGGGGGATCGAGCAGTACTTC
CASGLASSSEGGIEQYF
>-|TRBV18|-|TRBJ2-5
TGTGCCAGCTCACATTATCAAGAGACCCAGTACTTC
CASSHYQETQYF
>-|TRBV6-6|-|TRBJ2-6
TGTGCCAGCAGTTACTCGAGGGGGACTGGGGCCAACGTCCTGACTTTC
CASSYSRGTGANVLTF
>-|TRBV5-6|-|TRBJ1-4
TGTGCCAGCAGCTTGACGACAGCAGCTAATGAAAAACTGTTTTTT
CASSLTTAANEKLFF
>-|TRBV29-1|-|TRBJ1-2
TGCAGCGTTTCTACGTCGGCGGGCTATGGCTACACCTTC
CSVSTSAGYGYTF
>-|TRBV12-3/TRBV12-4|-|TRBJ1-5
TGTGCCAGCAGGCAGGACCGTCAGCCCCAGCATTTT
CASRQDRQPQHF
>-|TRBV6-5|-|TRBJ1-6
TGTGCCAGCGGCTACGAGGCGTCTAATTCACCCCTCCACTTT
CASGYEASNSPLHF
>once|TRBV12-5|TRBD2|TRBJ2-5
TGTGCTAGTGGTCAGGGACTAGCGGGACAAGAGACCCAGTACTTC
CASGQGLAGQETQYF
>-|TRBV7-6|TRBD1|TRBJ2-6
TGTGCCAGCAGCTCCAGAGGGACAGGGTTAGGGGCCAACGTCCTGACTTTC
CASSSRGTGLGANVLTF
>-|TRBV6-4|-|TRBJ1-1
TGTGCCAGCAGTGCAGGAGAGAACACTGAAGCTTTCTTT
CASSAGENTEAFF
>-|TRBV4-2|TRBD2|TRBJ2-5
TGTGCCAGCAGCACCATAGCGGGGGGTTTGGAGACCCAGTACTTC
CASSTIAGGLETQYF
>-|TRBV9|-|TRBJ1-2
TGTGCCAGCAGCGTAGGTGGTTTCGCAGTGGGTAACTATGGCTACACCTTC
CASSVGGFAVGNYGYTF
>-|TRBV5-5|-|TRBJ1-5
TGTGCCAGCAGCACGGGGACTTTAAATCAGCCCCAGCATTTT
CASSTGTLNQPQHF